This entry concerns a single T cell receptor beta chain. Per the germline V gene, CDR1 is SEHNR and CDR2 is FQNEAQ (reference sequence). There are 16 residues in the CDR3. The V and J ends lost 1 base and 9 bases, in that order; junction bases with no gene match: 10. This sample stems from a study of blood T cell repertoires in COVID-19. Study information: Acute-phase and convalescent COVID-19 samples originated in the United States, Italy and Spain. PBMCs, B-cell-depleted T cells, or T cells were the source of the cDNA or gDNA that made up the material.

In the authors' workflow: Scientists estimated how many nucleated cells there were by amplifying reference gene primers. The protocol was immunoSEQ multiplex PCR, while the TCRdb copy is restricted to in-frame clones and leaves out a portion. That table furnishes V, J and clone size, whereas the DNA furnished D and trimming. The sample yields approximately 300,000 clones, more than 85% seen once. Material: peripheral blood. V gene TRBV7-9 combines with J gene TRBJ2-1; 9 bases align to TRBD2. The sequence came from a man aged 25 to 40 with acute or convalescent COVID-19. CDR3 sequence reads: CASSLVSGLAYREQFF. The DNA for the CDR3 is TGTGCCAGCAGCTTAGTCTCAGGACTAGCGTATCGTGAGCAGTTCTTC.